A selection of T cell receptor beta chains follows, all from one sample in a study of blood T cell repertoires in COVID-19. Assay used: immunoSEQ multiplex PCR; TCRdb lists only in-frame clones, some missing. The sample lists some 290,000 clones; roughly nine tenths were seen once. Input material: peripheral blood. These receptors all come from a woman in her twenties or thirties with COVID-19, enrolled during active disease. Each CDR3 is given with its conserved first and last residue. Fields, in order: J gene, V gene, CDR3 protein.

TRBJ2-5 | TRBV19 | CASSTDLSWETQYF
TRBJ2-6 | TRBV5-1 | CASSATGDGANVLTF
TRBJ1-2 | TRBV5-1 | CASSQQGGETGYTF
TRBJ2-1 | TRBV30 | CAWSGGFYNEQFF
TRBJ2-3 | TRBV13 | CASSRRGGETTDTQYF
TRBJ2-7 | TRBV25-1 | CASSEHGRVYEQYF
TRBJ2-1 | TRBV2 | CASCPSTEINEQFF
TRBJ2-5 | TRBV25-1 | CASSEGGREAQYF
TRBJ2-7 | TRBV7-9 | CASSKPTVTYEQYF
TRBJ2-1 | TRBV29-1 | CSVDGQGNEQFF
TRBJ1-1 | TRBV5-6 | CASSRLGATEAFF
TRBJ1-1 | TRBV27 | CASSLLPLTEAFF
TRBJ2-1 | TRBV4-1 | CASSQDDGGAEQFF
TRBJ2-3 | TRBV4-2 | CASSQDAGGLVDTQYF
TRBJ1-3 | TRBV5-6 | CASSDRQTIYF
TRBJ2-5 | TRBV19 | CASSPFRASETQYF
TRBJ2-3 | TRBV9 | CASSPQGGQGAVVPSTDTQYF
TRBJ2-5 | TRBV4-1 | CASSQPSGTQYF
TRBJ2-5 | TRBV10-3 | CAISEGTSGGKTQYF
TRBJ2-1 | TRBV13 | CASSSTTSHEQFF
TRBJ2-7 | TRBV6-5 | CASSEGPGFGYEQYF
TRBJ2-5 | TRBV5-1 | CASSLARGSRNGWETQYF
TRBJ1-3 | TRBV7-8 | CASSRARNSLSGNTIYF
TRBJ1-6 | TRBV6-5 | CASSYSGQGGLSPLHF
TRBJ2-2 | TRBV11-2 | CASSLVPAGELFF
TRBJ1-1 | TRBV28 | CASSLEGMNTEAFF
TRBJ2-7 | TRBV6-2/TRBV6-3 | CASSYDRGSYEQYF
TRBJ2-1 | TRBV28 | CASSSLGQGDNRNEQFF
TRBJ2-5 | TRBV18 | CASSPGQEKETQYF
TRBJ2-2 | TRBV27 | CASSPEVAYSTGELFF
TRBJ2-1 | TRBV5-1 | CASSLVAGAYNEQFF
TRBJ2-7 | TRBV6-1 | CASSEMASKDF
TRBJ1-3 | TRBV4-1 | CASSHMGAASGNTIYF
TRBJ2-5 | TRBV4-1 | CASSQESGTLQETQYF
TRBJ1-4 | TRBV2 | CASSEVQGHLEAVNEKLFF
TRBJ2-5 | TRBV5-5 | CASSLAWGVFQETQYF
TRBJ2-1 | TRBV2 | CASSRGTSNEQFF
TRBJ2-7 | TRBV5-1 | CASSLVDSGEQYF
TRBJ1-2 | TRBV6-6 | CASSYEGASYGYTF
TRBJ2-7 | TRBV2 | CASLDPQGFTHF
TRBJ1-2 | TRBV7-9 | CASSLAPGEANYGYTF
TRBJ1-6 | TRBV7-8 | CASSLVGQRNSPLHF
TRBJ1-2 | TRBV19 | CASKWGRGYNYGYTF
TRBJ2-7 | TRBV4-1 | CASSHTSGSSYEQYF
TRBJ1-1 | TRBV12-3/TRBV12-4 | CASSQLGNTEAFF
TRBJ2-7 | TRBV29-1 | CSVEVERAYEQYF
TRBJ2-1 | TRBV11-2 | CASSFGEGIYNEQFF
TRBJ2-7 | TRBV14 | CASSWTGNEQYF
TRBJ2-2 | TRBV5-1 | CASSTQGAVGELFF
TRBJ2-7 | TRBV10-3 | CAISEWTDPLYEQYF
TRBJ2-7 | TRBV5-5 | CASSWDILYEQYF
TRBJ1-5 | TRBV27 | CASSLQGWGQPQHF
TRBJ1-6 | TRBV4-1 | CASSQATGFPLHF
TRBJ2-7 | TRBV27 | CASSAPQYF